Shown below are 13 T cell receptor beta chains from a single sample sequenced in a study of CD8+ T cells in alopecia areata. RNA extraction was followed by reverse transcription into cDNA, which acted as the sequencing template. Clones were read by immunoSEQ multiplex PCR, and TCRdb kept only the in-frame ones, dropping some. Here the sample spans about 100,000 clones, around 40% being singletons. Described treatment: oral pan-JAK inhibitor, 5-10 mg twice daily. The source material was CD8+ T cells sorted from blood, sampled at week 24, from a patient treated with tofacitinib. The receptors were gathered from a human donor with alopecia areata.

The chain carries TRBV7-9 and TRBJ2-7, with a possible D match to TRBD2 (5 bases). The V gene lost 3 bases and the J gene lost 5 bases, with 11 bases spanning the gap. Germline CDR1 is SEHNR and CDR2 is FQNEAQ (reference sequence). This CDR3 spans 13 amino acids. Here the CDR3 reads CASSLRESNEQYF. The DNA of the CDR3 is TGTGCCAGCAGCTTGAGGGAGTCCAACGAGCAGTACTTC.

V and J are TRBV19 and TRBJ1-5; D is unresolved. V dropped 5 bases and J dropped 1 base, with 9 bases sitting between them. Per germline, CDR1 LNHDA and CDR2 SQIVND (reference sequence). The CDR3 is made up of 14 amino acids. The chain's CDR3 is CASSPPGSNQPQHF. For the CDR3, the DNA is TGTGCCAGTAGTCCCCCAGGAAGCAATCAGCCCCAGCATTTT.

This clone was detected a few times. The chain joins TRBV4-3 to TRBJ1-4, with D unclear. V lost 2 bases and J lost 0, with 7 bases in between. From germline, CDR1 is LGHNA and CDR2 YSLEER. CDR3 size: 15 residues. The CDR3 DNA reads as TGCGCCAGCAGCCAACGCACGGCAACTAATGAAAAACTGTTTTTT. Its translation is CASSQRTATNEKLFF.

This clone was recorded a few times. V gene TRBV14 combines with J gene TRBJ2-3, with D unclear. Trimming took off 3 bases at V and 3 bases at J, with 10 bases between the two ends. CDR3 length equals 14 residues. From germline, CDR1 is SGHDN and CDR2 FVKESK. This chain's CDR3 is CASSQASWTDTQYF. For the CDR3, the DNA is TGTGCCAGCAGCCAGGCGTCTTGGACAGATACGCAGTATTTT.

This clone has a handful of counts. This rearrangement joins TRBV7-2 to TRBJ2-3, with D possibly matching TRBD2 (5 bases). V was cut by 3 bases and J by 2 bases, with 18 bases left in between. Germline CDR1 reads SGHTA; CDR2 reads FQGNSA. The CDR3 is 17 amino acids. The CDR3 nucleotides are TGTGCCAGCAGCTTGAATAACCTAGCAGCCTTCACAGATACGCAGTATTTT. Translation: CASSLNNLAAFTDTQYF.

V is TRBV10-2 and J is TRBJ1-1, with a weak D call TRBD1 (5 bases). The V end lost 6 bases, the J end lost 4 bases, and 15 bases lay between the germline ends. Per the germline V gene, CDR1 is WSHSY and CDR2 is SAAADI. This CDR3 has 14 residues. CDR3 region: CASRDSGGLTEAFF. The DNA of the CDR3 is TGCGCCAGCAGAGATTCCGGGGGACTCACTGAAGCTTTCTTT.

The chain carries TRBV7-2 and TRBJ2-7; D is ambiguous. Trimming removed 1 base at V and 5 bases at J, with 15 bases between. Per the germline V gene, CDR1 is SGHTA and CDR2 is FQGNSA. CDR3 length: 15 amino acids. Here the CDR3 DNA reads TGTGCCAGCAGCTTAGGGCCCGGCGAAAGTGACGAGCAGTACTTC. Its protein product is CASSLGPGESDEQYF.

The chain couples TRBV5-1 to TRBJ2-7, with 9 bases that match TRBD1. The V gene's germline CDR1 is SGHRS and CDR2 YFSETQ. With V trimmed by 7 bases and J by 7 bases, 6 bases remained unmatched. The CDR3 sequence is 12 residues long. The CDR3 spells CASRTGASEQYF. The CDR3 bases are TGCGCCAGCCGGACAGGGGCGTCGGAGCAGTACTTC.

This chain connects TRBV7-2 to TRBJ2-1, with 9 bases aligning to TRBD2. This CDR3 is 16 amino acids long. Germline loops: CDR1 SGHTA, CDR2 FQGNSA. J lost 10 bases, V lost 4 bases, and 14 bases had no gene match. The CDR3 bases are TGTGCCAGCAGCTCTCTAGCGGGGTCGCTCGAGGGGGAGCAGTTCTTC. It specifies CASSSLAGSLEGEQFF.

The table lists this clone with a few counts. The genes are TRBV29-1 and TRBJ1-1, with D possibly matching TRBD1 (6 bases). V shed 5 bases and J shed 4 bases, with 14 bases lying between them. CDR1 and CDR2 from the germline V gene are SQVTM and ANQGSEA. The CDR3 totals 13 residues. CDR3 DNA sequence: TGCAGCGTTCGCAGGGAGGGGGGCACTGAAGCTTTCTTT. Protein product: CSVRREGGTEAFF.

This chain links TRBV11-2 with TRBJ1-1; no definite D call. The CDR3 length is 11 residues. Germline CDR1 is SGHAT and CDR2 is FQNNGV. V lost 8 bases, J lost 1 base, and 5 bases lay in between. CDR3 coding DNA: TGTGCCAGCGGATCGAACACTGAAGCTTTCTTT. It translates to CASGSNTEAFF.

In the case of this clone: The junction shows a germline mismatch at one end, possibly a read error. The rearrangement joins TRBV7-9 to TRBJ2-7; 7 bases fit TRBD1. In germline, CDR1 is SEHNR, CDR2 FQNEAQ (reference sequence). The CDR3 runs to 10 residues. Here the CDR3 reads CASSYRGIHF. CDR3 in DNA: TGTGCCAGCAGCTACAGGGGTATACACTTC.

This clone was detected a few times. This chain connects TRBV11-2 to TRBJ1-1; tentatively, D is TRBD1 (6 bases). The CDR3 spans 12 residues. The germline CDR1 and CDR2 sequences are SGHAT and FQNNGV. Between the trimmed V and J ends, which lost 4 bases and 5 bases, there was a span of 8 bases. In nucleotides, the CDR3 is TGTGCCAGCAGCTGGACAGATACTGAAGCTTTCTTT. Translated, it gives CASSWTDTEAFF.